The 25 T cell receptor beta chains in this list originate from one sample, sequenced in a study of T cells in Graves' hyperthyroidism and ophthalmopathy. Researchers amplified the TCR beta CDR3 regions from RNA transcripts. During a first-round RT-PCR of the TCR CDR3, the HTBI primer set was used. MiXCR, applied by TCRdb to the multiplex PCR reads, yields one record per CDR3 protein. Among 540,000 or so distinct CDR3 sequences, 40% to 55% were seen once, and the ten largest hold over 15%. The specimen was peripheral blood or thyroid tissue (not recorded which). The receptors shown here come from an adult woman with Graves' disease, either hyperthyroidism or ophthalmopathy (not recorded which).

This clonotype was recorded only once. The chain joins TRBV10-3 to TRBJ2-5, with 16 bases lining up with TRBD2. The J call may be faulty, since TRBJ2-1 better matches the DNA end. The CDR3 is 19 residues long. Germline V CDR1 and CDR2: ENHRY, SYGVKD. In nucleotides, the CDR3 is TGTGCCATCAGTGCCAGGGGGACTAGCGGGAGGGGGCGGTGGAATGAGCAGTTCTTC. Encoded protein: CAISARGTSGRGRWNEQFF.

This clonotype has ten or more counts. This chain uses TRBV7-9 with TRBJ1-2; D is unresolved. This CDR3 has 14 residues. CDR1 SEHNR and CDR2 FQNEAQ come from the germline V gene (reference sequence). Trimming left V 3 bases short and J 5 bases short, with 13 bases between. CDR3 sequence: CASSFSDRLYGYTF. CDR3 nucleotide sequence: TGTGCCAGCAGCTTCTCGGACCGCCTTTATGGCTACACCTTC.

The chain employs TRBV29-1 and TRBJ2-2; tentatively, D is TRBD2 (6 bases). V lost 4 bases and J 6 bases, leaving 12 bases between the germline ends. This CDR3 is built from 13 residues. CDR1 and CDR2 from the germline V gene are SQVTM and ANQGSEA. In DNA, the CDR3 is TGCAGCGTTGGACTAGGCGCTGCCGGGGAGCTGTTTTTT. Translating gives CSVGLGAAGELFF.

CDR3 coding DNA: TGTGCCAGCAGCTTATACTCGGGGGTCTCCTACGAGCAGTACTTC. Amino acid sequence: CASSLYSGVSYEQYF. V usage is TRBV7-2 and J usage is TRBJ2-7, with a tentative D call TRBD2 (6 bases). V shed 2 bases and J shed 0 bases, with 11 bases lying between them. There are 15 residues in the CDR3. CDR1 is SGHTA, CDR2 FQGNSA, per germline.

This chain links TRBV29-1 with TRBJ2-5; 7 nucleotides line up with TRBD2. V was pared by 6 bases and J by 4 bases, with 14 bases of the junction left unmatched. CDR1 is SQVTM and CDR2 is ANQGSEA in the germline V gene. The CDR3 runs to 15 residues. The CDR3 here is CSVPFRGRGLETQYF. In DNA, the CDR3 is TGCAGCGTCCCGTTCAGAGGGAGGGGTTTAGAGACCCAGTACTTC.

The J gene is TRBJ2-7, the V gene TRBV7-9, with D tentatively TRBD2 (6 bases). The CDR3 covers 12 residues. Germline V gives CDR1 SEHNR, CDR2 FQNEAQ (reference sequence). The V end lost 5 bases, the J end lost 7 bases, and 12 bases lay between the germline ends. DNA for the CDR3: TGTGCCAGCAGCACCCTAGCGTCTGAGCAGTACTTC. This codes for CASSTLASEQYF.

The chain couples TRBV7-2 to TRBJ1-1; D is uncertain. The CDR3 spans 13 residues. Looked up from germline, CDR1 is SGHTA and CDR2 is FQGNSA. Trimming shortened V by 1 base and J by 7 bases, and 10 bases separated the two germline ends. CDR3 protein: CASSLVPGNEAFF. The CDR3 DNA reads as TGTGCCAGCAGCTTAGTACCGGGCAATGAAGCTTTCTTT. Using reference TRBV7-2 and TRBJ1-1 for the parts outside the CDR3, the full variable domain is GAGVSQSPSNKVTEKGKDVELRCDPISGHTALYWYRQSLGQGLEFLIYFQGNSAPDKSGLPSDRFSAERTGGSVSTLTIQRTQQEDSAVYLCASSLVPGNEAFFGQGTRLTVV.

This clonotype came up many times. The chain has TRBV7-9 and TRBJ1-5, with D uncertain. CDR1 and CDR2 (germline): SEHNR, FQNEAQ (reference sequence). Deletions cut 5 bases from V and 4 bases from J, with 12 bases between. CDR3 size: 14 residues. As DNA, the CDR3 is TGTGCCAGCAGCCCCGATTTCGGGAATCAGCCCCAGCATTTT. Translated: CASSPDFGNQPQHF. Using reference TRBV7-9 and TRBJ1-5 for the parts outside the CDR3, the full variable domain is DTGVSQNPRHKITKRGQNVTFRCDPISEHNRLYWYRQTLGQGPEFLTYFQNEAQLEKSRLLSDRFSAERPKGSFSTLEIQRTEQGDSAMYLCASSPDFGNQPQHFGDGTRLSIL.

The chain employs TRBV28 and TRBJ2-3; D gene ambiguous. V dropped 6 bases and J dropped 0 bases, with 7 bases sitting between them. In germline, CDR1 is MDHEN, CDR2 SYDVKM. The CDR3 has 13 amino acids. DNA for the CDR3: TGTGCCAGCAGACGAGTTAGCACAGATACGCAGTATTTT. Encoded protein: CASRRVSTDTQYF.

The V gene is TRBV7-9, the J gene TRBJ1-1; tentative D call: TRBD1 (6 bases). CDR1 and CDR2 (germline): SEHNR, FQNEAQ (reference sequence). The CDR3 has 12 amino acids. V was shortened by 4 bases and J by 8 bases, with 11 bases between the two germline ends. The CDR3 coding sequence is TGTGCCAGCAGCTGGGATCAGGGGGAAGCTTTCTTT. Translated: CASSWDQGEAFF.

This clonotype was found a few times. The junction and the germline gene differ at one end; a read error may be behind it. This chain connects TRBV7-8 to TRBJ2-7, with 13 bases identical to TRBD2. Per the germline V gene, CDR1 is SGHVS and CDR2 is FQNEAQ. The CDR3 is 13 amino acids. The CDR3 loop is CASSPGTSGAKIF. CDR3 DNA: TGTGCCAGCAGCCCCGGGACTAGCGGGGCTAAGATCTTC.

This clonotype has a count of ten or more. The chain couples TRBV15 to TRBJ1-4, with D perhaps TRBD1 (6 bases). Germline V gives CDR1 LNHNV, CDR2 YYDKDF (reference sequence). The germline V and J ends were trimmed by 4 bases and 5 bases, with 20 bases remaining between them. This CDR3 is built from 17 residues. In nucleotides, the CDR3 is TGTGCCACCAGCACAAACCGACGGACAGCCCGAAATGAAAAACTGTTTTTT. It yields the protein CATSTNRRTARNEKLFF. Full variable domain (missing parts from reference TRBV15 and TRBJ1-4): DAMVIQNPRYQVTQFGKPVTLSCSQTLNHNVMYWYQQKSSQAPKLLFHYYDKDFNNEADTPDNFQSRRPNTSFCFLDIRSPGLGDTAMYLCATSTNRRTARNEKLFFGSGTQLSVL.

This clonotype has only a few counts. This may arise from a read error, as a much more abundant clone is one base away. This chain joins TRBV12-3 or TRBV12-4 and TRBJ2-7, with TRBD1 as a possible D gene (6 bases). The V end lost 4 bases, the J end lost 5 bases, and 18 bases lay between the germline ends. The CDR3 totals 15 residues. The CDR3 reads CASSSAHRVSDEQYF. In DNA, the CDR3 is TGTGCCAGCAGTTCCGCACACAGGGTCTCGGACGAGCAGTACTTC.

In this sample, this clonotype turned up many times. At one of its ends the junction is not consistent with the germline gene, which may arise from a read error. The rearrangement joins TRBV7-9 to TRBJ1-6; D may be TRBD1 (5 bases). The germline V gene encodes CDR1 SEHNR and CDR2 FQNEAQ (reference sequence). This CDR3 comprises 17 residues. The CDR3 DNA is TGTGCCAGCAGCCTAGCTCCGGGACGGATAAAACATTCACCCCTCCACTTT. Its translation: CASSLAPGRIKHSPLHF. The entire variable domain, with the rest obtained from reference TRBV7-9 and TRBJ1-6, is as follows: DTGVSQNPRHKITKRGQNVTFRCDPISEHNRLYWYRQTLGQGPEFLTYFQNEAQLEKSRLLSDRFSAERPKGSFSTLEIQRTEQGDSAMYLCASSLAPGRIKHSPLHFGNGTRLTVT.

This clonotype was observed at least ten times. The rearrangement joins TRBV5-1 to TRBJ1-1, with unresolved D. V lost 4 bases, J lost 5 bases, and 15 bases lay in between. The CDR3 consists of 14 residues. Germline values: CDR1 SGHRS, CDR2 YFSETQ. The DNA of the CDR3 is TGCGCCAGCAGCCCCAGACCCCAGATGACTGAAGCTTTCTTT. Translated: CASSPRPQMTEAFF.

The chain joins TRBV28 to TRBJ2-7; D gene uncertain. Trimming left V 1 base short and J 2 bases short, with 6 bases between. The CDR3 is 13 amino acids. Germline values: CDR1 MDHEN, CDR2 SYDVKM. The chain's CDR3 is CASSLYITYEQYF. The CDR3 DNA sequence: TGTGCCAGCAGTTTATACATCACCTACGAGCAGTACTTC.

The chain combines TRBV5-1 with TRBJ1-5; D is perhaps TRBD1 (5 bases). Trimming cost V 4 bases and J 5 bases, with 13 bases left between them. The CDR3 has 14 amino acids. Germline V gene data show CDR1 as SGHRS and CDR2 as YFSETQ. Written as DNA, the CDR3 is TGCGCCAGCAGCCTCGGGGGGACTGATCAGCCCCAGCATTTT. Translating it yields CASSLGGTDQPQHF.

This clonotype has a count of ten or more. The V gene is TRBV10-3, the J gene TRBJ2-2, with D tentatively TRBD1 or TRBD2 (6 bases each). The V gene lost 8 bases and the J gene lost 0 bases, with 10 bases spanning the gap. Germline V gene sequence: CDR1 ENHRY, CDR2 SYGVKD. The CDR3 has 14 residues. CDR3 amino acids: CAIGGPANTGELFF. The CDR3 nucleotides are TGTGCCATCGGGGGGCCTGCGAACACCGGGGAGCTGTTTTTT.

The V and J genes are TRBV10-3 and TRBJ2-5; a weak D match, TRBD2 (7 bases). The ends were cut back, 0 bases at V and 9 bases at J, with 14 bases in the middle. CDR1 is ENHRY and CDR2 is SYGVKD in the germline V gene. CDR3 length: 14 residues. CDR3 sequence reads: CAISESGGPQPQYF. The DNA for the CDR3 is TGTGCCATCAGTGAGTCGGGGGGGCCTCAGCCCCAGTACTTC.

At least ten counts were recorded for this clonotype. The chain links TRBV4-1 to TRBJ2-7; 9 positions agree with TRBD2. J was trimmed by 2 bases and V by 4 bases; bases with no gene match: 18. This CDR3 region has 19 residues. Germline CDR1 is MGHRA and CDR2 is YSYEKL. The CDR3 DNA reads TGCGCCAGCAGCCGATCGCTAGGTATCTTTAGCGGGAGCGCCTACGAGCAGTACTTC. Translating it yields CASSRSLGIFSGSAYEQYF.

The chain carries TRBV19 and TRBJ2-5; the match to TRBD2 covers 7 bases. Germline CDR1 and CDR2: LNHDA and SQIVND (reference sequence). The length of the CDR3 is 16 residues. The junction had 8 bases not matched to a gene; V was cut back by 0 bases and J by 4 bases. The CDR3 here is CASSIDSGLVLETQYF. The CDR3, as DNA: TGTGCCAGTAGTATAGACAGTGGACTAGTTCTAGAGACCCAGTACTTC. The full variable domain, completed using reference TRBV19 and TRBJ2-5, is DGGITQSPKYLFRKEGQNVTLSCEQNLNHDAMYWYRQDPGQGLRLIYYSQIVNDFQKGDIAEGYSVSREKKESFPLTVTSAQKNPTAFYLCASSIDSGLVLETQYFGPGTRLLVL.

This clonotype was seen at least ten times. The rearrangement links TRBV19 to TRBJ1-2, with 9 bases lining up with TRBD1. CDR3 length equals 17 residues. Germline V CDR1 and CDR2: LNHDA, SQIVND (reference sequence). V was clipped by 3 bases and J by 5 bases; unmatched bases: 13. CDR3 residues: CASSIPPLTGGTYGYTF. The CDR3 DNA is TGTGCCAGTAGTATCCCCCCCCTGACAGGGGGGACGTATGGCTACACCTTC.

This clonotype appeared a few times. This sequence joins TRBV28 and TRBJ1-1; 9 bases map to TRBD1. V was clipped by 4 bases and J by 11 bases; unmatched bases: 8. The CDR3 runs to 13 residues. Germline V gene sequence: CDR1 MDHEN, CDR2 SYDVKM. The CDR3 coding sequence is TGTGCCAGCAGTTCTTACAGGGGGCGCGCGGCTTTCTTT. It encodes CASSSYRGRAAFF.

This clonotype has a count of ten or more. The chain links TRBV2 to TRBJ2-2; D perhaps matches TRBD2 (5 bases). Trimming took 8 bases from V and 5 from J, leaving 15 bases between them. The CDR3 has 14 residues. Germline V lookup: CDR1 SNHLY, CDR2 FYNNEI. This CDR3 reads CASGSRLGTGELFF. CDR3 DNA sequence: TGTGCCAGCGGGAGTCGTTTAGGGACCGGGGAGCTGTTTTTT.

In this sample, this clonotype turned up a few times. In DNA form, the CDR3 reads TGTGCCAGCAGCCAAGATGAGTCCGGCCGGTGGGGCGAGCAGTACTTC. Amino acids: CASSQDESGRWGEQYF. The chain is built from TRBV3-1 and TRBJ2-7; no firm D call. In germline, CDR1 is LGHDT, CDR2 YNNKEL (reference sequence). The CDR3 is 16 residues long. V dropped 0 bases and J dropped 6 bases, with 18 bases sitting between them.